These 10 T cell receptor beta chains were all obtained from the same sample, sequenced in a study of post-analysis software for immune sequencing data. Notes on the study in general: A few TRBV segments occurring more often in patients than controls included TRBV5-6, TRBV5-1 and TRBV20-1.

These TCRs' antigens remain unknown. Built from TCR beta cDNA, the libraries had unique molecular identifiers in them. A single record per CDR3 protein comes from TCRdb applying MiXCR to the PCR reads. This table holds roughly 800,000 distinct CDR3 sequences, about 53% found once. The sequenced sample was blood. The receptors originated from a girl between 10 and 17 years old with multiple sclerosis.

This clonotype was seen a few times. The chain uses TRBV4-1 and TRBJ2-1; 7 nucleotides match TRBD2. Trimming removed 0 bases from V and 0 bases from J; junction bases left unmatched: 5. Germline values: CDR1 MGHRA, CDR2 YSYEKL. The CDR3 consists of 17 residues. The CDR3 spells CASSQDPWEGSYNEQFF. In DNA form, the CDR3 reads TGCGCCAGCAGCCAAGACCCTTGGGAGGGCTCCTACAATGAGCAGTTCTTC.

The chain recombines TRBV6-5 with TRBJ2-7; D unclear. V was trimmed by 4 bases and J by 0 bases, leaving 19 bases between them. Per germline, CDR1 MNHEY and CDR2 SVGAGI. The CDR3 covers 17 residues. The CDR3 loop reads CASSSRTRTSNSYEQYF. The CDR3 DNA reads as TGTGCCAGCAGTTCCCGTACAAGAACCAGTAACTCCTACGAGCAGTACTTC.

The V and J genes are TRBV2 and TRBJ2-1; D is possibly TRBD1 or TRBD2 (6 bases each). The germline V gene encodes CDR1 SNHLY and CDR2 FYNNEI. Trimming took off 2 bases at V and 9 bases at J, with 17 bases between the two ends. The CDR3 loop spans 15 amino acids. The DNA of the CDR3 is TGTGCCAGCAGTGAAATGCTTGGGGGGCTGGGTGAGCAGTTCTTC. Translation: CASSEMLGGLGEQFF.

Comments on this clonotype: One base away lies a much larger clone, so this may be a sequencing read error. The rearrangement links TRBV20-1 to TRBJ2-3; 7 positions match TRBD2. The trim removed 3 bases at V and 3 bases at J, leaving 12 bases unmatched. Germline loops: CDR1 DFQATT, CDR2 SNEGSKA (reference sequence). The CDR3 sequence is 16 residues long. The DNA for the CDR3 is TGCAGTGCTAGTTTGCTAGCGGAAGATCGGACAGATACGCAGTATTTT. Translation: CSASLLAEDRTDTQYF.

The table lists this clonotype with a few counts. The rearrangement joins TRBV3-1 to TRBJ2-5; 10 nucleotides align to TRBD2. Trimming took 8 bases from V and 5 from J; bases not matched to a gene: 8. CDR3 length equals 14 residues. Per germline, CDR1 LGHDT and CDR2 YNNKEL (reference sequence). The CDR3 protein is CASVRAGGPETQYF. The CDR3 region has the DNA TGTGCCAGCGTACGAGCGGGAGGGCCGGAGACCCAGTACTTC.

This rearrangement joins TRBV9 to TRBJ2-3; 10 bases agree with TRBD2. The CDR3 contains 15 residues. Germline assignment: CDR1 SGDLS and CDR2 YYNGEE. Germline trimming cut 1 base from V and 4 bases from J; bases unmatched to any gene: 3. The CDR3 DNA follows: TGTGCCAGCAGCGTAAGCGGGAGGGAGGCAGATACGCAGTATTTT. Its protein is CASSVSGREADTQYF.

The rearrangement uses TRBV9 and TRBJ2-4, with 9 bases lining up with TRBD2. The CDR3 spans 15 residues. Germline-derived CDR1 and CDR2 are SGDLS and YYNGEE. V lost 4 bases, J lost 0 bases, and 2 bases stayed unmatched. CDR3 DNA: TGTGCCAGCAGCCTTAGCGGGGGAGCCAAAAACATTCAGTACTTC. It translates to CASSLSGGAKNIQYF.

This chain connects TRBV3-1 to TRBJ2-6; a possible D gene is TRBD2 (5 bases). From germline, CDR1 is LGHDT and CDR2 YNNKEL (reference sequence). This CDR3 has 13 residues. The V gene lost 11 bases and the J gene lost 0 bases, with 8 bases spanning the gap. The CDR3: CAGSSSGANVLTF. Written as DNA, the CDR3 is TGTGCCGGGAGTAGCTCTGGGGCCAACGTCCTGACTTTC.

This clonotype was seen a handful of times. This chain connects TRBV20-1 to TRBJ1-6; D ambiguous. Trimming cost V 1 base and J 8 bases, with 15 bases left between them. The CDR3 runs to 15 residues. CDR1 is DFQATT and CDR2 is SNEGSKA in the germline V gene (reference sequence). CDR3: CSARGFGPMYSPLHF. The CDR3 region has the DNA TGCAGTGCTAGAGGATTTGGTCCGATGTATTCACCCCTCCACTTT.

The chain links TRBV7-9 to TRBJ2-1; D might be TRBD1 (7 bases). The ends were cut back, 5 bases at V and 1 base at J, with 18 bases in the middle. There are 17 residues in the CDR3. The germline gives CDR1 SEHNR, CDR2 FQNEAQ (reference sequence). The CDR3 here is CASSPKTGRLSYNEQFF. CDR3 in DNA: TGTGCCAGCAGCCCGAAGACAGGGAGGCTTTCCTACAATGAGCAGTTCTTC.